The clone carrying this T cell receptor beta chain was found a few times. Antigen unknown. The CDR3 is 13 amino acids. Germline CDR1 is ENHRY and CDR2 is SYGVKD. Trimming cost V 3 bases and J 3 bases, with 9 bases left between them. This sample was included in a study of T cell responses to AZD1222 COVID-19 vaccine. Regarding the study as a whole: At study baseline, merely five or six AZD1222 recipients were seropositive.

The repertoire was sequenced with immunoSEQ multiplex PCR; TCRdb's copy has only in-frame clones and lacks some. Counted here are 90,000 to 110,000 clones, roughly nine tenths occurring once; the ten biggest clones make up around 4.8%. This specimen consisted of peripheral blood, obtained on day 0 of AZD1222 vaccination. The chain employs TRBV10-3 and TRBJ2-7; D unresolved. This TCR was sampled from an adult in good health. The CDR3 bases are TGTGCCATCAGTGAAGAGTCAGGCTACGAGCAGTACTTC. This codes for CAISEESGYEQYF.